A single sample gave rise to the 15 T cell receptor beta chains below, sequenced in a study of cytotoxic CD8 clonotypes in ibrutinib-treated CLL. Assay: immunoSEQ multiplex PCR; the TCRdb copy retains only in-frame clones and omits some. Here the sample spans about 310,000 clones, roughly 80% being singletons. The sequences come from PBMCs, collected before ibrutinib treatment. Receptor source: a human donor with chronic lymphocytic leukemia.

This clone is a singleton in its sample. The chain recombines TRBV2 with TRBJ1-2; D may be TRBD1 (5 bases). V was clipped by 7 bases and J by 5 bases, with 17 bases between them. The germline V gene has CDR1 SNHLY and CDR2 FYNNEI. This CDR3 has 14 residues. The CDR3 DNA follows: TGTGCCAGCATCATAAAGGGACGAGCTTATGGCTACACCTTC. Protein product: CASIIKGRAYGYTF.

This clone was detected once. This chain connects TRBV7-3 to TRBJ2-5; D is perhaps TRBD2 (6 bases). V lost 2 bases and J 1 base, leaving 11 bases between the germline ends. The CDR3 has 15 residues. Germline assignment: CDR1 SGHTA and CDR2 FQGTGA. CDR3 protein: CASSLRGGIQETQYF. CDR3 sequence (DNA): TGTGCCAGCAGCTTACGGGGCGGGATCCAAGAGACCCAGTACTTC.

The rearrangement uses TRBV4-1 and TRBJ2-1, with 8 positions matching TRBD2. From germline, CDR1 is MGHRA and CDR2 YSYEKL. With V trimmed by 4 bases and J by 0 bases, 8 bases remained unmatched. The CDR3 sequence is 17 residues long. The CDR3 coding sequence is TGCGCCAGCAGCCGCTCATTAGCGGGGAGCTCCTACAATGAGCAGTTCTTC. Translated: CASSRSLAGSSYNEQFF.

This rearrangement joins TRBV9 to TRBJ1-2; TRBD1 matches at 9 bases. Looked up from germline, CDR1 is SGDLS and CDR2 is YYNGEE. V gave up 0 bases and J gave up 2 bases; unmatched junction bases: 8. The CDR3 loop spans 17 amino acids. The CDR3 reads CASSVATGQGMNYGYTF. The CDR3 DNA follows: TGTGCCAGCAGCGTAGCTACAGGACAGGGGATGAACTATGGCTACACCTTC.

The chain has TRBV30 and TRBJ1-2; a weak D match, TRBD1 (5 bases). The germline gives CDR1 GTSNPN, CDR2 SVGIG (reference sequence). The CDR3 covers 11 residues. The germline V and J ends were trimmed by 2 bases and 4 bases, with 5 bases remaining between them. Here the CDR3 reads CAWSTGYGYTF. CDR3 DNA: TGTGCCTGGAGTACAGGCTATGGCTACACCTTC. Looking up the rest from reference TRBV30 and TRBJ1-2 gives the full variable domain: SQTIHQWPATLVQPVGSPLSLECTVEGTSNPNLYWYRQAAGRGLQLLFYSVGIGQISSEVPQNLSASRPQDRQFILSSKKLLLSDSGFYLCAWSTGYGYTFGSGTRLTVV.

V gene TRBV9 combines with J gene TRBJ2-2; 9 positions agree with TRBD2. The CDR3 covers 17 residues. Trimming cost V 4 bases and J 5 bases; bases outside gene matches: 12. The germline V gene encodes CDR1 SGDLS and CDR2 YYNGEE. In DNA, the CDR3 is TGTGCCAGCAGCCTCAATGGGGCGGGAGGGGAAACCGGGGAGCTGTTTTTT. As protein: CASSLNGAGGETGELFF.

The V and J genes are TRBV18 and TRBJ1-3; no clear D gene. Germline-derived CDR1 and CDR2 are KGHSH and LQKENI. V dropped 2 bases and J dropped 0 bases, with 11 bases sitting between them. The CDR3 consists of 16 residues. CDR3 bases: TGTGCCAGCTCACCAACTGGTGGTAACTCTGGAAACACCATATATTTT. Protein product: CASSPTGGNSGNTIYF.

Points on this clone: One end of the junction fails to match germline, which may point to a read error. V and J are TRBV6-5 and TRBJ2-1; either TRBD1 or TRBD2 may fit D (5 bases each). This CDR3 is 11 amino acids long. CDR1 is MNHEY, CDR2 SVGAGI, per germline. CDR3 sequence: CESGPSREQFF. Written as DNA, the CDR3 is TGCGAGTCGGGACCCTCGAGGGAGCAGTTCTTC.

V and J are TRBV29-1 and TRBJ2-1; unclear D gene. This CDR3 contains 13 residues. V gave up 0 bases and J gave up 5 bases, with 8 bases separating them. Germline CDR1 SQVTM, CDR2 ANQGSEA. The CDR3 spells CSVEEPLDNEQFF. CDR3 nucleotides: TGCAGCGTTGAAGAACCCCTTGACAATGAGCAGTTCTTC.

The V and J genes are TRBV9 and TRBJ1-1; D call uncertain. Trimming left V 4 bases short and J 1 base short, with 11 bases between. The germline V gene encodes CDR1 SGDLS and CDR2 YYNGEE. The CDR3 spans 14 residues. CDR3 sequence (DNA): TGTGCCAGCAGCTTTCACACAGAGAACACTGAAGCTTTCTTT. This codes for CASSFHTENTEAFF.

The V gene is TRBV6-1, the J gene TRBJ1-2; 8 nucleotides match TRBD1. The CDR3 spans 19 residues. Trimming cost V 2 bases and J 1 base; bases outside gene matches: 15. Germline V gene data show CDR1 as MNHNS and CDR2 as SASEGT. The CDR3, as DNA: TGTGCCAGCAGTGAAATTCGGGGAAAGATACAGGGGGTTAACTATGGCTACACCTTC. Its protein is CASSEIRGKIQGVNYGYTF.

The chain uses TRBV7-9 and TRBJ1-2, with a tentative D call TRBD1 (5 bases). Germline-derived CDR1 and CDR2 are SEHNR and FQNEAQ (reference sequence). V lost 0 bases and J 3 bases, leaving 8 bases between the germline ends. This CDR3 has 14 amino acids. The CDR3 DNA sequence: TGTGCCAGCAGCTTAGCGCCGACAGACTATGGCTACACCTTC. This translates into CASSLAPTDYGYTF.

The V gene is TRBV7-2, the J gene TRBJ2-5; 12 bases map to TRBD2. The CDR3 consists of 19 residues. V lost 1 base and J lost 1; bases outside the gene matches: 10. CDR1 and CDR2 from the germline V gene are SGHTA and FQGNSA. The CDR3 loop is CASSLVPTLAGGPQETQYF. CDR3 nucleotide sequence: TGTGCCAGCAGCTTAGTACCTACACTAGCGGGAGGACCCCAAGAGACCCAGTACTTC.

J is TRBJ2-1 and V is TRBV7-8; 8 bases agree with TRBD2. The ends lost 4 bases at V and 7 bases at J; junction bases unmatched: 9. The CDR3 contains 15 residues. Germline V gene data show CDR1 as SGHVS and CDR2 as FQNEAQ. The CDR3 spells CASSYLGGRINEQFF. CDR3 sequence (DNA): TGTGCCAGCAGCTACTTGGGCGGGAGGATTAATGAGCAGTTCTTC.

A remark on this clone: The same CDR3 is also encoded by other DNA sequences in this sample. The V call is TRBV5-1, the J call TRBJ2-7; 8 nucleotides match TRBD2. The CDR3 length is 14 residues. Germline CDR1 SGHRS, CDR2 YFSETQ. Losses at the gene ends were 0 bases for V and 3 bases for J; bases not matched to a gene: 2. CDR3 nucleotides: TGCGCCAGCAGCTTGGCCGGGACTAGCTACGAGCAGTACTTC. This translates into CASSLAGTSYEQYF.